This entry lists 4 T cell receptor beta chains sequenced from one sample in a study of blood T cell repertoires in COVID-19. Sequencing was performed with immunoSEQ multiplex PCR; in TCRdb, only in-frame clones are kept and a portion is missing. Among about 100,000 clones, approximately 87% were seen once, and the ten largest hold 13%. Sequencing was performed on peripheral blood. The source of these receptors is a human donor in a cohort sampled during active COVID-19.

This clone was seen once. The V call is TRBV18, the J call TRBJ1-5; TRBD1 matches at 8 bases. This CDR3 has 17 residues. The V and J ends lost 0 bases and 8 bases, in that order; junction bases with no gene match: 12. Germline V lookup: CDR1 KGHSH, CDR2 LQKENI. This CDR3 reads CASSPPRQTGVAEPQHF. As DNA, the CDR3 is TGTGCCAGCTCACCACCGCGGCAGACAGGGGTGGCGGAGCCCCAGCATTTT.

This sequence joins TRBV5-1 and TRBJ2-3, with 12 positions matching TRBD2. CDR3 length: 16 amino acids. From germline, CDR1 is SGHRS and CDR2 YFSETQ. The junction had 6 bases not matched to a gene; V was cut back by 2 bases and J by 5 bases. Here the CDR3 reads CASSFLAGGPVDTQYF. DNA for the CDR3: TGCGCCAGCAGCTTCCTAGCGGGGGGGCCGGTAGATACGCAGTATTTT.

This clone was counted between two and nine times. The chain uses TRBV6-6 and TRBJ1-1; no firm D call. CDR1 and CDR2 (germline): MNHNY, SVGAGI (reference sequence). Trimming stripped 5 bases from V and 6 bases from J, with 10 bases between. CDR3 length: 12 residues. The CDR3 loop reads CASSTRGSEAFF. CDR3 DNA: TGTGCCAGCAGTACCCGCGGGTCTGAAGCTTTCTTT.

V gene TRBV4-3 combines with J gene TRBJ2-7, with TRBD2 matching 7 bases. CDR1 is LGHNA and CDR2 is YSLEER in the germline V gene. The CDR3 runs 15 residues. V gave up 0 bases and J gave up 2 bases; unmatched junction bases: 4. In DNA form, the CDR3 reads TGCGCCAGCAGCCAAGATCTGGGGGGGGCCTACGAGCAGTACTTC. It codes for CASSQDLGGAYEQYF.